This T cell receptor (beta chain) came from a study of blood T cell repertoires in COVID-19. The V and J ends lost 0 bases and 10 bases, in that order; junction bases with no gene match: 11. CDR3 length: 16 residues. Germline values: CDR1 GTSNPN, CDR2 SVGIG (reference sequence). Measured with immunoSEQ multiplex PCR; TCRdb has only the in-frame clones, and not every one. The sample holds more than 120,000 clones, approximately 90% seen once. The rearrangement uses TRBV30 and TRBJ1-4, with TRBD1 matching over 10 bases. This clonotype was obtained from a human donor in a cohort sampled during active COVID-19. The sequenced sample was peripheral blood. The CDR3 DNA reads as TGTGCCTGGAGTGTACTGTTCGGACAGGGGGTGGGAAAACTGTTTTTT. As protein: CAWSVLFGQGVGKLFF.